Shown below are 8 T cell receptor beta chains from a single sample sequenced in a study of CD8+ T cells in alopecia areata. Sequencing used cDNA as its template, made by extracting RNA and reverse transcribing it. Clones were sequenced by immunoSEQ multiplex PCR, and TCRdb holds only the in-frame ones, with some missing. The data hold about 250,000 clones, with around 64% observed a single time. Regarding treatment: oral pan-JAK inhibitor, 5-10 mg twice daily. Source: CD4+ T cells sorted from blood, taken around week 53, from a patient treated with tofacitinib. These TCRs come from a human donor with alopecia areata.

V gene TRBV5-6 combines with J gene TRBJ1-4; D might be TRBD1 (6 bases). The CDR3 extends over 14 amino acids. Trimming pared 2 bases from V and 8 bases from J, leaving 13 bases between. CDR1 and CDR2 (germline): SGHDT, YYEEEE. DNA of the CDR3: TGTGCCAGCAGCTTAGGACAGACGGGGGAAAAACTGTTTTTT. Residues: CASSLGQTGEKLFF.

The CDR3 bases are TGTGCCAGCAGTTTTGGAGGCCGCTACGAGCAGTACTTC. This translates into CASSFGGRYEQYF. The chain recombines TRBV27 with TRBJ2-7; possible D gene TRBD2, 5 bases. Germline V gene data show CDR1 as MNHEY and CDR2 as SMNVEV (reference sequence). CDR3 length: 13 residues. V was pared by 3 bases and J by 3 bases, with 9 bases between.

The chain is built from TRBV5-1 and TRBJ2-3; D call uncertain. V dropped 0 bases and J dropped 1 base, with 9 bases sitting between them. CDR1 is SGHRS, CDR2 YFSETQ, per germline. The CDR3 is 15 amino acids. CDR3 DNA: TGCGCCAGCAGCTTGGACGGACGGGGCACAGATACGCAGTATTTT. This gives the protein CASSLDGRGTDTQYF.

This clone was observed a handful of times. The chain joins TRBV29-1 to TRBJ1-2; TRBD1 is a possible D gene (6 bases). CDR1 is SQVTM, CDR2 ANQGSEA, per germline. With 7 bases removed from V and 2 bases from J, the gap between germline ends came to 14 bases. This CDR3 has 13 amino acids. The CDR3 loop reads CSAGTGANYGYTF. CDR3 nucleotide sequence: TGCAGCGCCGGGACGGGGGCCAACTATGGCTACACCTTC.

This rearrangement joins TRBV5-1 to TRBJ2-1, with D possibly TRBD1 on 6 matching bases. The V and J ends lost 0 bases and 9 bases respectively, with 13 bases between them. Per germline, CDR1 SGHRS and CDR2 YFSETQ. The CDR3 is made up of 14 amino acids. The CDR3, as DNA: TGCGCCAGCAGCTTGGAGACAGGAATATCTGAGCAGTTCTTC. As protein: CASSLETGISEQFF.

The chain employs TRBV6-5 and TRBJ2-7, with D maybe TRBD1 (6 bases). V shed 2 bases and J shed 4 bases, with 12 bases lying between them. The CDR3 sequence is 14 residues long. Per germline, CDR1 MNHEY and CDR2 SVGAGI. The DNA of the CDR3 is TGTGCCAGCAGTTACGTTGGGGGCGAATACGAGCAGTACTTC. Amino acids: CASSYVGGEYEQYF.

The chain links TRBV5-1 to TRBJ2-2; TRBD2 is a possible D gene (5 bases). The V and J ends lost 0 bases and 6 bases respectively, with 15 bases between them. This CDR3 contains 16 residues. Germline CDR1 and CDR2: SGHRS and YFSETQ. CDR3 sequence: CASSLGTLGVSGELFF. As DNA, the CDR3 is TGCGCCAGCAGCTTGGGCACCCTGGGAGTCTCCGGGGAGCTGTTTTTT.

Regarding this clone: Other nucleotide sequences from this sample produce the same CDR3. The chain links TRBV29-1 to TRBJ2-2; perhaps TRBD2 as D (5 bases). V was pared by 6 bases and J by 8 bases, with 13 bases between. The CDR3 totals 12 residues. The germline CDR1 and CDR2 sequences are SQVTM and ANQGSEA. CDR3 region: CSVRTVTGELFF. The DNA of the CDR3 is TGCAGCGTAAGGACTGTCACTGGGGAGCTGTTTTTT.